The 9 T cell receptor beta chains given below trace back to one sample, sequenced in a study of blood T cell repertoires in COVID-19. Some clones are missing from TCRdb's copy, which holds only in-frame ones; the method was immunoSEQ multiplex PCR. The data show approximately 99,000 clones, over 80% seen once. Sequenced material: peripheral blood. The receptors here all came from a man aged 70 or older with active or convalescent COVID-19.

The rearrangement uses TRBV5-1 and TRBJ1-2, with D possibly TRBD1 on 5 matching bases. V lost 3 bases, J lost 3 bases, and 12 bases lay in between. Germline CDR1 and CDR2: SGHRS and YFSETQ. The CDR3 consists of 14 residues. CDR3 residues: CASSSVSGDYGYTF. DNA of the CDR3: TGCGCCAGCAGCTCGGTTTCGGGGGACTATGGCTACACCTTC.

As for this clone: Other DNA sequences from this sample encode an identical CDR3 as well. CDR3 DNA sequence: TGTGCCAGCAGCTTAGGGACAGCCCAAGAGACCCAGTACTTC. It yields the protein CASSLGTAQETQYF. The chain employs TRBV7-6 and TRBJ2-5, with D tentatively TRBD1 (6 bases). With 1 base removed from V and 1 base from J, the gap between germline ends came to 7 bases. This CDR3 has 14 amino acids. Germline lookup yields CDR1 SGHVS and CDR2 FNYEAQ.

CDR3 bases: TGCGCCAGCAGCCAAGATCCAGGCTCAACCAGCTCCTACAATGAGCAGTTCTTC. Its protein is CASSQDPGSTSSYNEQFF. The chain has TRBV4-1 and TRBJ2-1; D ambiguous. The CDR3 has 18 amino acids. Looked up from germline, CDR1 is MGHRA and CDR2 is YSYEKL. V shed 0 bases and J shed 0 bases, with 15 bases lying between them.

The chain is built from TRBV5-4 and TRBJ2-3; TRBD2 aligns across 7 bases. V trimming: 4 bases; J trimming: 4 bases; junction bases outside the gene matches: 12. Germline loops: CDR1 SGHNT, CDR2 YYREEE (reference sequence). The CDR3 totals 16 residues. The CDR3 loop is CASSTSRPGGPDTQYF. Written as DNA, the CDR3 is TGTGCCAGCAGCACCTCCAGGCCGGGGGGACCAGATACGCAGTATTTT.

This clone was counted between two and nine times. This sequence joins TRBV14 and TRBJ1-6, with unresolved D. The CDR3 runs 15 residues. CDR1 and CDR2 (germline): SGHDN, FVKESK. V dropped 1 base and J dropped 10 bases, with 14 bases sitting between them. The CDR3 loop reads CASSQGTLSSSPLHF. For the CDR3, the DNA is TGTGCCAGCAGCCAAGGCACCCTTAGTTCCTCACCCCTCCACTTT.

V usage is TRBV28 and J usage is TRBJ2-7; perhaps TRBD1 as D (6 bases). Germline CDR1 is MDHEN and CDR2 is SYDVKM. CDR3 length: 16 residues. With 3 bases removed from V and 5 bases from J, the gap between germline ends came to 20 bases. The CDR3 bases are TGTGCCAGCAGTTTTCTGATGGAAGGGTGGGGGCACGAGCAGTACTTC. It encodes CASSFLMEGWGHEQYF. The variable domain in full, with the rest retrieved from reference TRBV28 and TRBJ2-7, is DVKVTQSSRYLVKRTGEKVFLECVQDMDHENMFWYRQDPGLGLRLIYFSYDVKMKEKGDIPEGYSVSREKKERFSLILESASTNQTSMYLCASSFLMEGWGHEQYFGPGTRLTVT.

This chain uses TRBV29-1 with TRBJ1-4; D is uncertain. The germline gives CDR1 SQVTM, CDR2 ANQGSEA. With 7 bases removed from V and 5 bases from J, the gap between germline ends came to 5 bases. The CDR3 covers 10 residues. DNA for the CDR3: TGCAGCGCTTCAAATGAAAAACTGTTTTTT. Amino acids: CSASNEKLFF.

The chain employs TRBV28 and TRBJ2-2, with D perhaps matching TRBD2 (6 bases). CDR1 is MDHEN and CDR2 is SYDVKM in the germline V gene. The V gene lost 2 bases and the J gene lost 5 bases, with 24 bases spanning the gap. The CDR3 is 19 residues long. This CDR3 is CASSLGYISVTRGTGELFF. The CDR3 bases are TGTGCCAGCAGTTTAGGGTACATTTCTGTGACTAGGGGAACCGGGGAGCTGTTTTTT.

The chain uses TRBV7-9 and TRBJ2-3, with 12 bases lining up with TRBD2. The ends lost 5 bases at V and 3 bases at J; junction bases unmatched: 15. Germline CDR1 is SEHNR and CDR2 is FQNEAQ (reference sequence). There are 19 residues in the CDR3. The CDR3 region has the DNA TGTGCCAGCAGCCTCCGACCCTCTAGCGGGGGGGCCTCAACAGATACGCAGTATTTT. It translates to CASSLRPSSGGASTDTQYF.